Shown below are 23 T cell receptor beta chains from a single sample sequenced in a study of T cell changes during pregnancy in multiple sclerosis. Clones were read by immunoSEQ multiplex PCR, and TCRdb kept only the in-frame ones, dropping some. This sample has tens of thousands of clones; about nine tenths occur once, and the top ten carry about 2.3%. This specimen was peripheral blood, taken in the first trimester of pregnancy. These receptors were collected from a female donor with multiple sclerosis, enrolled in a pregnancy study.

There are a few counts of this clone. This sequence joins TRBV4-1 and TRBJ2-2; TRBD1 is a possible D gene (5 bases). The germline CDR1 and CDR2 sequences are MGHRA and YSYEKL. This CDR3 is 18 amino acids long. The V and J ends lost 1 base and 3 bases respectively, with 18 bases between them. The CDR3 is CASSQVGVRTSDTGELFF. The CDR3 coding sequence is TGCGCCAGCAGCCAAGTGGGTGTGAGGACATCTGACACCGGGGAGCTGTTTTTT.

The rearrangement joins TRBV7-9 to TRBJ2-1; D possibly corresponds to TRBD1 (5 bases). Germline CDR1 and CDR2: SEHNR and FQNEAQ (reference sequence). Trimming shortened V by 6 bases and J by 2 bases, and 8 bases separated the two germline ends. This CDR3 has 13 amino acids. CDR3 amino acids: CASRGAAYNEQFF. The DNA for the CDR3 is TGTGCCAGCAGAGGGGCAGCCTACAATGAGCAGTTCTTC.

This sequence joins TRBV6-5 and TRBJ2-7; 12 positions match TRBD1. This CDR3 has 15 amino acids. Trimming at V came to 5 bases and at J to 7 bases, leaving 9 bases not matched to a gene. Germline CDR1 reads MNHEY; CDR2 reads SVGAGI. This CDR3 is CASSLPGQGAGEQYF. The CDR3 nucleotides read TGTGCCAGCAGTCTGCCGGGACAGGGGGCAGGGGAGCAGTACTTC.

This chain uses TRBV5-1 with TRBJ2-1; TRBD2 matches at 10 bases. The CDR3 has 16 amino acids. CDR1 is SGHRS and CDR2 is YFSETQ in the germline V gene. The junction had 9 bases not matched to a gene; V was cut back by 3 bases and J by 6 bases. Written as DNA, the CDR3 is TGCGCCAGCAGCTACCCCAGCGGGAGGGGAGTCAATGAGCAGTTCTTC. This gives the protein CASSYPSGRGVNEQFF.

The chain couples TRBV6-5 to TRBJ2-2, with D perhaps TRBD1 (5 bases). The germline gives CDR1 MNHEY, CDR2 SVGAGI. The CDR3 sequence is 14 residues long. Trimming shortened V by 5 bases and J by 7 bases, and 14 bases separated the two germline ends. As DNA, the CDR3 is TGTGCCAGCAGTAAGCCGCAGGGCGGCGGGGAGCTGTTTTTT. Its translation is CASSKPQGGGELFF.

J is TRBJ1-2 and V is TRBV19; 10 nucleotides match TRBD1. Trimming at V came to 7 bases and at J to 0 bases, leaving 20 bases not matched to a gene. The CDR3 has 20 amino acids. The V gene's germline CDR1 is LNHDA and CDR2 SQIVND (reference sequence). CDR3 amino acids: CASTPGQGTLEGLANYGYTF. CDR3 bases: TGTGCCAGTACGCCGGGACAGGGGACCCTAGAAGGACTGGCTAACTATGGCTACACCTTC.

This clone has just one count. This CDR3 is CASSTRLAGSTDTQYF. In nucleotides, the CDR3 is TGTGCCAGCTCGACCCGACTAGCGGGTAGCACAGATACGCAGTATTTT. J is TRBJ2-3 and V is TRBV18; the match to TRBD2 covers 10 bases. J gave up 0 bases and V 6 bases, and 6 bases lay outside the gene matches. The CDR3 has 16 residues. Germline values: CDR1 KGHSH, CDR2 LQKENI.

The rearrangement links TRBV5-5 to TRBJ2-1; the D gene is possibly TRBD2 (6 bases). V shed 5 bases and J shed 7 bases, with 19 bases lying between them. This CDR3 is built from 15 residues. Germline CDR1 is SGHKS and CDR2 is YYEKEE (reference sequence). The CDR3 sequence: CASRQGLEIYNEQFF. The CDR3 nucleotides are TGTGCCAGCAGGCAGGGACTGGAAATCTATAATGAGCAGTTCTTC.

This rearrangement joins TRBV27 to TRBJ1-1; a weak D match, TRBD1 (6 bases). The V end was cut by 1 base, the J end by 2 bases, with 11 bases between. CDR3 length: 15 residues. Germline V CDR1 and CDR2: MNHEY, SMNVEV (reference sequence). In DNA form, the CDR3 reads TGTGCCAGCAGTTTATGGTGGGACACTAACACTGAAGCTTTCTTT. Translated, it gives CASSLWWDTNTEAFF.

The chain recombines TRBV12-2 with TRBJ1-1. TRBV12-2 is designated a pseudogene. The CDR3 totals 20 residues. The CDR3 DNA is TGTGCAAGTCGTCCACATACCGCTAAGGCGACTCTATTGCAGAACACTGAAGCTTTCTTT. Its protein product is CASRPHTAKATLLQNTEAFF.

The chain is built from TRBV7-2 and TRBJ2-7, with 9 positions matching TRBD1. Germline V lookup: CDR1 SGHTA, CDR2 FQGNSA. V dropped 3 bases and J dropped 3; count of bases not matched to a gene: 6. The CDR3 is 15 residues long. CDR3 in DNA: TGTGCCAGCAGCTTGTTAGGGACAGGGATCTACGAGCAGTACTTC. Translating gives CASSLLGTGIYEQYF.

This sequence joins TRBV7-9 and TRBJ1-1; a weak D match, TRBD1 (6 bases). Trimming removed 4 bases from V and 5 bases from J, with 23 bases in between. The CDR3 length is 17 residues. Germline-derived CDR1 and CDR2 are SEHNR and FQNEAQ (reference sequence). As DNA, the CDR3 is TGTGCCAGCAGCTCCGTAACAGGGCTCTGGGGTAGGACTGAAGCTTTCTTT. It is translated as CASSSVTGLWGRTEAFF.

The V gene is TRBV9, the J gene TRBJ2-3; D uncertain. This CDR3 spans 15 amino acids. Trimming left V 0 bases short and J 0 bases short, with 8 bases between. Germline V gene sequence: CDR1 SGDLS, CDR2 YYNGEE. CDR3 amino acids: CASSVDHGSTDTQYF. In DNA, the CDR3 is TGTGCCAGCAGCGTAGATCACGGGAGCACAGATACGCAGTATTTT. Drawing the rest from reference TRBV9 and TRBJ2-3, the complete variable domain is DSGVTQTPKHLITATGQRVTLRCSPRSGDLSVYWYQQSLDQGLQFLIQYYNGEERAKGNILERFSAQQFPDLHSELNLSSLELGDSALYFCASSVDHGSTDTQYFGPGTRLTVL.

The V call is TRBV18, the J call TRBJ1-2, with TRBD1 matching 7 bases. Looked up from germline, CDR1 is KGHSH and CDR2 is LQKENI. V trimming: 5 bases; J trimming: 6 bases; junction bases outside the gene matches: 6. The CDR3 loop spans 13 amino acids. This CDR3 reads CASSGTGDHGYTF. The CDR3, as DNA: TGTGCCAGCTCAGGCACAGGGGATCATGGCTACACCTTC.

V is TRBV18 and J is TRBJ2-1, with unresolved D. The CDR3 is 16 amino acids. V lost 0 bases, J lost 8 bases, and 17 bases lay in between. Germline-derived CDR1 and CDR2 are KGHSH and LQKENI. The CDR3 sequence is CASSPPIVSFNDEQFF. In DNA, the CDR3 is TGTGCCAGCTCACCACCGATTGTTAGTTTTAACGATGAGCAGTTCTTC.

The chain has TRBV18 and TRBJ1-5; tentative D call: TRBD1 (6 bases). The germline V and J ends were trimmed by 3 bases and 6 bases, with 15 bases remaining between them. The CDR3 loop spans 15 amino acids. Germline assignment: CDR1 KGHSH and CDR2 LQKENI. Here the CDR3 DNA reads TGTGCCAGCTCACCGAAGGTGGGGGCGGGTCAGCCCCAGCATTTT. Amino acids: CASSPKVGAGQPQHF. Full variable domain (missing parts from reference TRBV18 and TRBJ1-5): NAGVMQNPRHLVRRRGQEARLRCSPMKGHSHVYWYRQLPEEGLKFMVYLQKENIIDESGMPKERFSAEFPKEGPSILRIQQVVRGDSAAYFCASSPKVGAGQPQHFGDGTRLSIL.

The chain employs TRBV6-1 and TRBJ2-1, with 7 bases aligning to TRBD1. Germline CDR1 reads MNHNS; CDR2 reads SASEGT. The CDR3 length is 15 residues. Trimming cost V 10 bases and J 7 bases; bases outside gene matches: 16. The CDR3 sequence: CATTPNDRVANEQFF. Written as DNA, the CDR3 is TGTGCCACGACGCCCAACGACAGGGTGGCTAATGAGCAGTTCTTC.

This clone was seen many times. The genes are TRBV7-6 and TRBJ2-7, with a possible D match to TRBD1 (5 bases). This CDR3 contains 12 residues. Trimming removed 5 bases at V and 4 bases at J, with 9 bases between. Germline-derived CDR1 and CDR2 are SGHVS and FNYEAQ. CDR3 sequence: CASSGQGYEQYF. The DNA for the CDR3 is TGTGCCAGCAGCGGGCAGGGTTACGAGCAGTACTTC.

This rearrangement joins TRBV29-1 to TRBJ2-5; perhaps TRBD2 as D (6 bases). Germline CDR1 is SQVTM and CDR2 is ANQGSEA. The CDR3 is made up of 12 amino acids. Between the trimmed V and J ends, which lost 5 bases and 5 bases, there was a span of 12 bases. The CDR3 DNA reads TGCAGCGTTATAAGGAGGGGCGAGACCCAGTACTTC. It codes for CSVIRRGETQYF.

V gene TRBV27 combines with J gene TRBJ2-3; D gene uncertain. The germline V and J ends were trimmed by 8 bases and 0 bases, with 12 bases remaining between them. CDR1 MNHEY and CDR2 SMNVEV come from the germline V gene (reference sequence). There are 14 residues in the CDR3. The chain's CDR3 is CASSLHKSTDTQYF. CDR3 in DNA: TGTGCCAGCTCACTCCATAAAAGCACAGATACGCAGTATTTT.

V is TRBV7-2 and J is TRBJ2-1; no clear D. Germline CDR1 and CDR2: SGHTA and FQGNSA. CDR3 size: 13 residues. Trimming stripped 5 bases from V and 5 bases from J, with 10 bases between. CDR3 DNA: TGTGCCAGCAGCCCCGCCCCGGACAATGAGCAGTTCTTC. As protein: CASSPAPDNEQFF.

V usage is TRBV4-3 and J usage is TRBJ1-4; 7 nucleotides agree with TRBD1. This CDR3 is built from 16 residues. Germline V CDR1 and CDR2: LGHNA, YSLEER. The V gene end was trimmed by 1 base and the J gene end by 1 base; junction bases not matched to a gene: 3. CDR3 protein: CASSQGQGGTNEKLFF. The CDR3 nucleotides are TGCGCCAGCAGCCAAGGGCAGGGGGGAACTAATGAAAAACTGTTTTTT.

V is TRBV19 and J is TRBJ1-2; D is uncertain. V lost 0 bases to trimming and J lost 4 bases, with 12 bases between them. This CDR3 is 15 amino acids long. CDR1 is LNHDA, CDR2 SQIVND, per germline (reference sequence). The CDR3 protein is CASSIELRSLYGYTF. CDR3 sequence (DNA): TGTGCCAGTAGTATAGAATTGAGATCCCTCTATGGCTACACCTTC.